This T cell receptor (beta chain) was documented in a study of blood T cells in healthy people across ages. Study results and caveats: A strong correlation between TCR beta diversity and naive T cell percentage was seen.

This CDR3 has 15 residues. Germline CDR1 reads LNHNV; CDR2 reads YYDKDF (reference sequence). Germline trimming cut 0 bases from V and 10 bases from J; bases unmatched to any gene: 8. A remark on this clonotype: The antigen is undetermined.

The authors ran a second PCR of about 7 to 11 cycles using a sample-barcoded 5' primer and a J-beta primer mix. TCRdb passed the 5' RACE reads through MiXCR, listing each CDR3 protein once. The sample carries around 1,700,000 distinct CDR3 sequences, 25% to 30% recorded once. The V and J genes are TRBV15 and TRBJ2-1, with 8 nucleotides matching TRBD1. The specimen sequenced was blood. This clonotype originated in a woman younger than 45 in good health. DNA for the CDR3: TGTGCCACCAGCAGAGAGGAGACAGGGGTCTACGAGCAGTTCTTC. It yields the protein CATSREETGVYEQFF.